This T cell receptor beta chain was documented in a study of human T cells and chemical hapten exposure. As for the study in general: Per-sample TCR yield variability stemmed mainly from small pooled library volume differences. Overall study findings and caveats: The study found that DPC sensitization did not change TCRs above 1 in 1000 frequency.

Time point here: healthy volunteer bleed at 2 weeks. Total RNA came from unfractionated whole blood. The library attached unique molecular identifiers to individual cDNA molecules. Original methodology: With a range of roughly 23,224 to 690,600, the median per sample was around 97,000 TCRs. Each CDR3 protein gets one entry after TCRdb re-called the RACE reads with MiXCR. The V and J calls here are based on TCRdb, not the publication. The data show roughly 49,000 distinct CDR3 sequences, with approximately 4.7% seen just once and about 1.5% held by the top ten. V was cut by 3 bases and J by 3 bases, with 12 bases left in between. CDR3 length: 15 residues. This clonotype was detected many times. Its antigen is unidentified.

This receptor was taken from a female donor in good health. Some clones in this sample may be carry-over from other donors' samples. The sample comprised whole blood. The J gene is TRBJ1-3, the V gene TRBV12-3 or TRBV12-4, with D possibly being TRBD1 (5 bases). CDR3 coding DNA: TGTGCCAGCAGTTTGTCGGGGGATCATGGAAACACCATATATTTT. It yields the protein CASSLSGDHGNTIYF.